Listed here is a single TCR beta chain. The antigen is undetermined. V was pared by 0 bases and J by 7 bases, with 6 bases of the junction left unmatched. CDR1 and CDR2 from the germline V gene are SGHTA and FQGNSA. This CDR3 has 16 amino acids. This entry belongs to a study of T cell responses to AZD1222 COVID-19 vaccine. The wider study: Whether given at about 4 or about 12 weeks, second doses were pooled.

TCRdb's table, derived via immunoSEQ multiplex PCR, lists solely in-frame clones and lacks some. The sample includes around 120,000 clones, about 85% of them seen just once. Study-level points and caveats: Only six people who got AZD1222 tested seropositive at baseline.

This TCR was recovered from an adult in good health. V and J are TRBV7-2 and TRBJ2-2; TRBD2 agrees at 9 bases. Sequenced here: peripheral blood, sampled on day 0 of AZD1222 vaccination. The CDR3 DNA follows: TGTGCCAGCAGCTTAGCGCTGGCGGGGGGGATCGGGGAGCTGTTTTTT. Translated: CASSLALAGGIGELFF.